Shown below are 18 T cell receptor beta chains from a single sample sequenced in a study of siplizumab effects on memory and regulatory T cells. Measured with immunoSEQ multiplex PCR; TCRdb has only the in-frame clones, and not every one. The profile covers 13,000 or so clones, with about two fifths appearing a single time and over 9% taken by the ten largest. These receptors have no known antigen. Responder and stimulator cells in the mixed lymphocyte reaction were cultured together for approximately 6 days at 37°C. Sequencing input: CFSE-low (dividing) CD8+ T cells sorted from an allogeneic mixed lymphocyte reaction. All receptors derive from a human donor in good health; the cells came from an allogeneic mixed lymphocyte reaction.

In the case of this clone: This may stem from a read error, because a much larger clone lies one nucleotide away. The V gene is TRBV5-5, the J gene TRBJ1-2; D is perhaps TRBD1 (5 bases). The CDR3 totals 16 residues. Germline loops: CDR1 SGHKS, CDR2 YYEKEE (reference sequence). The CDR3: CASSQDRQGGLDGFTF. CDR3 in DNA: TGTGCCAGCAGCCAAGATCGTCAGGGAGGGCTAGATGGCTTCACCTTC.

This clone showed up just a few times. In DNA form, the CDR3 reads TGTGCCAGCAGTTGGACAGGGGCCAGCTATGGCTACACCTTC. Protein sequence: CASSWTGASYGYTF. The chain has TRBV7-9 and TRBJ1-2; 9 positions match TRBD1. Germline V gene lookup returns CDR1 SEHNR and CDR2 FQNEAQ (reference sequence). The CDR3 has 14 amino acids. Germline trimming cut 6 bases from V and 4 bases from J; bases unmatched to any gene: 6.

Only a few counts were recorded for this clone. This chain links TRBV4-1 with TRBJ2-7; 8 bases are shared with TRBD2. The CDR3 has 15 residues. The V and J ends lost 1 base and 3 bases, in that order; junction bases with no gene match: 5. Germline assignment: CDR1 MGHRA and CDR2 YSYEKL. CDR3 in DNA: TGCGCCAGCAGCCAAGGAGGAGCGGGAGACTACGAGCAGTACTTC. This sequence encodes CASSQGGAGDYEQYF.

The chain joins TRBV30 to TRBJ2-6, with D perhaps matching TRBD1 (5 bases). This CDR3 has 14 amino acids. Trimming took 4 bases from V and 4 from J, leaving 11 bases between them. The germline V gene encodes CDR1 GTSNPN and CDR2 SVGIG (reference sequence). CDR3 residues: CAWTGARGANVLTF. CDR3 nucleotides: TGTGCCTGGACTGGGGCGCGGGGGGCCAACGTCCTGACTTTC.

The chain recombines TRBV7-9 with TRBJ1-1; D is ambiguous. The CDR3 has 14 residues. From germline, CDR1 is SEHNR and CDR2 FQNEAQ (reference sequence). Trimming left V 5 bases short and J 3 bases short, with 13 bases between. CDR3: CASSTSTEDTEAFF. For the CDR3, the DNA is TGTGCCAGCAGCACCTCTACAGAGGACACTGAAGCTTTCTTT. Variable domain in full (rest from reference TRBV7-9 and TRBJ1-1): DTGVSQNPRHKITKRGQNVTFRCDPISEHNRLYWYRQTLGQGPEFLTYFQNEAQLEKSRLLSDRFSAERPKGSFSTLEIQRTEQGDSAMYLCASSTSTEDTEAFFGQGTRLTVV.

The chain uses TRBV19 and TRBJ1-2, with no clear D. Trimming removed 5 bases at V and 4 bases at J, with 11 bases between. The CDR3 loop spans 13 amino acids. CDR1 is LNHDA, CDR2 SQIVND, per germline (reference sequence). In DNA form, the CDR3 reads TGTGCCAGTAGTGGATCGGTGGCCTATGGCTACACCTTC. Its translation: CASSGSVAYGYTF.

This chain connects TRBV14 to TRBJ1-4, with 10 bases fitting TRBD1. Germline values: CDR1 SGHDN, CDR2 FVKESK. With 3 bases clipped from V and 7 bases from J, the junction kept 11 bases outside the gene matches. The length of the CDR3 is 17 residues. DNA for the CDR3: TGTGCCAGCAGCCAGCTGGGACAGGGGAGGGACTTTGAAAAACTGTTTTTT. Translated, it gives CASSQLGQGRDFEKLFF.

This clone is medium-sized within its sample. The chain uses TRBV21-1 and TRBJ1-5; the table's D call of TRBD1 was not tested on the DNA. TRBV21-1 is described as a pseudogene. The CDR3 has 16 amino acids. In DNA, the CDR3 is TGTGCCAGCAGCTCCTGGCCCTCAGGGGGCAATCAGCCCCAGCATTTT. It specifies CASSSWPSGGNQPQHF.

By share of the sample, this clone is medium-sized. The chain employs TRBV7-3 and TRBJ2-3, with D perhaps matching TRBD1 (6 bases). Trimming removed 0 bases at V and 2 bases at J, with 9 bases between. This CDR3 region has 15 residues. CDR1 and CDR2 (germline): SGHTA, FQGTGA. The CDR3 DNA follows: TGTGCCAGCAGCTTAACTGGGGGCTTCACAGATACGCAGTATTTT. The encoded protein is CASSLTGGFTDTQYF.

The chain combines TRBV4-1 with TRBJ1-3; tentative D call: TRBD1 (6 bases). V gave up 0 bases and J gave up 4 bases, with 13 bases separating them. Germline V gene data show CDR1 as MGHRA and CDR2 as YSYEKL. The CDR3 has 16 residues. The CDR3 here is CASSQDPGVDGNTIYF. CDR3 nucleotides: TGCGCCAGCAGCCAAGATCCAGGGGTGGACGGAAACACCATATATTTT.

The V gene is TRBV10-3, the J gene TRBJ2-7; 11 nucleotides match TRBD2. In germline, CDR1 is ENHRY, CDR2 SYGVKD. This CDR3 is 16 amino acids long. The junction had 6 bases not matched to a gene; V was cut back by 3 bases and J by 2 bases. This CDR3 is CAISEGLAGGAYEQYF. The CDR3 DNA sequence: TGTGCCATCAGTGAAGGTCTAGCGGGGGGTGCCTACGAGCAGTACTTC.

The rearrangement joins TRBV9 to TRBJ2-3; the D gene is possibly TRBD2 (6 bases). V was clipped by 4 bases and J by 0 bases, with 15 bases between them. Germline values: CDR1 SGDLS, CDR2 YYNGEE. The CDR3 runs to 16 residues. The CDR3 region is CASSSSGGTSTDTQYF. CDR3 in DNA: TGTGCCAGCAGCTCCAGCGGAGGGACTAGCACAGATACGCAGTATTTT. The variable domain in full, with the rest retrieved from reference TRBV9 and TRBJ2-3, is DSGVTQTPKHLITATGQRVTLRCSPRSGDLSVYWYQQSLDQGLQFLIQYYNGEERAKGNILERFSAQQFPDLHSELNLSSLELGDSALYFCASSSSGGTSTDTQYFGPGTRLTVL.

J is TRBJ1-2 and V is TRBV27, with TRBD1 identical over 10 bases. V shed 6 bases, J shed 6 bases, and the junction held 7 bases outside the gene matches. Germline V lookup: CDR1 MNHEY, CDR2 SMNVEV (reference sequence). CDR3 length: 14 residues. The CDR3 is CASRTGGAGDGYTF. CDR3 nucleotides: TGTGCCAGCAGGACAGGGGGCGCCGGGGATGGCTACACCTTC.

This clone is classed as medium-sized. The chain links TRBV27 to TRBJ2-1, with a tentative D call TRBD1 (5 bases). With 5 bases removed from V and 1 base from J, the gap between germline ends came to 18 bases. Germline assignment: CDR1 MNHEY and CDR2 SMNVEV (reference sequence). The CDR3 is made up of 17 amino acids. The CDR3 nucleotides read TGTGCCAGCAGTCCCCAAAGCGTCCAGGGTTCCTACAATGAGCAGTTCTTC. It codes for CASSPQSVQGSYNEQFF.

The chain recombines TRBV7-9 with TRBJ1-1; TRBD1 aligns across 8 bases. Trimming at V came to 5 bases and at J to 8 bases, leaving 7 bases not matched to a gene. Germline V gene sequence: CDR1 SEHNR, CDR2 FQNEAQ (reference sequence). The CDR3 loop spans 13 amino acids. Written as DNA, the CDR3 is TGTGCCAGCAGCCTACAGGGGGGCACGGAAGCTTTCTTT. Its translation is CASSLQGGTEAFF.

Comment on this clone: One junction end disagrees with the germline gene, perhaps due to a read error. This chain links TRBV5-8 with TRBJ1-6, with D hard to call. Germline assignment: CDR1 SGHTS and CDR2 YDEGEE. The CDR3 totals 11 residues. The CDR3: CASSSSPDVYF. CDR3 sequence (DNA): TGTGCCAGCAGCTCATCCCCGGACGTATACTTT.

V and J are TRBV6-6 and TRBJ2-2; 12 bases fit TRBD2. The germline CDR1 and CDR2 sequences are MNHNY and SVGAGI (reference sequence). Trimming at V came to 8 bases and at J to 2 bases, leaving 6 bases not matched to a gene. The CDR3 loop spans 16 amino acids. The CDR3 is CASGGLAGPNTGELFF. The CDR3 nucleotides read TGTGCCAGCGGGGGACTAGCGGGCCCCAACACCGGGGAGCTGTTTTTT.

This clone was seen only once. The chain joins TRBV7-9 to TRBJ2-2, with 7 nucleotides matching TRBD1. The germline gives CDR1 SEHNR, CDR2 FQNEAQ (reference sequence). The ends lost 7 bases at V and 4 bases at J; junction bases unmatched: 3. The CDR3 covers 13 residues. Here the CDR3 DNA reads TGTGCCAGCACGGGACAGCGCACCGGGGAGCTGTTTTTT. It encodes CASTGQRTGELFF.